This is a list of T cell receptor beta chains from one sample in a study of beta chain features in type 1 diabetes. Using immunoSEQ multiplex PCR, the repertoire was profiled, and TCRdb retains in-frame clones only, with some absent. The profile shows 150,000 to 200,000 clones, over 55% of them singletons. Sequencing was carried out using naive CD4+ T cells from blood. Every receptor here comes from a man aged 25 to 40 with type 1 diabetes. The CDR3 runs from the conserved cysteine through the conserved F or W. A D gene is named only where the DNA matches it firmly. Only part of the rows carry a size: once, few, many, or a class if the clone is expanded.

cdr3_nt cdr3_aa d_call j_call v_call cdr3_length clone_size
TGTGCCTATCCCTTGACAGGCTATGGCTACACCTTC CAYPLTGYGYTF NA TRBJ1-2 TRBV30 12 NA
TGCAGTGCCCCAGAAAATGGCTACACCTTC CSAPENGYTF NA TRBJ1-2 TRBV20-1 10 NA
TGTGCCAGCAGTAATGGTCTTAATGAAAAACTGTTTTTT CASSNGLNEKLFF NA TRBJ1-4 TRBV25-1 13 NA
TGTGCCAGCAGCCCCGGGACAGTCTACGAGCAGTACTTC CASSPGTVYEQYF TRBD1 TRBJ2-7 TRBV6-5 13 NA
TGTGCTAGTGGTTTGTTTTCGAACACCGGGGAGCTGTTTTTT CASGLFSNTGELFF NA TRBJ2-2 TRBV12-5 14 NA
TGCAGCGTTGATGGTTGGGGTGAAGAGCAGTTCTTC CSVDGWGEEQFF NA TRBJ2-1 TRBV29-1 12 few
TGTGCCTGGAGTCTTGAGGGGGGAAATTCACCCCTCCACTTT CAWSLEGGNSPLHF NA TRBJ1-6 TRBV30 14 few
TGCGCCAGCAGCCAAACGGGGAACACAGATACGCAGTATTTT CASSQTGNTDTQYF NA TRBJ2-3 TRBV4-3 14 few
TGTGCCAGCAGCTTTGCTGCGGAGACCCAGTACTTC CASSFAAETQYF NA TRBJ2-5 TRBV7-9 12 few
TGTGCCTGGAGTGTAAGGACCCCGGGGGAAAAACTGTTTTTT CAWSVRTPGEKLFF NA TRBJ1-4 TRBV30 14 NA
TGTGCCTCCACCGCGGCGCGGGACAATGAGCAGTTCTTC CASTAARDNEQFF NA TRBJ2-1 TRBV28 13 NA
TGCGCCAGCAGCCAAGATCAGGCGGAGACCCAGTACTTC CASSQDQAETQYF NA TRBJ2-5 TRBV4-1 13 NA
TGTGCCAGCAGCATAGGAGCATTTAACATTCCCCACTTT CASSIGAFNIPHF NA TRBJ1-6 TRBV7-9 13 NA
TGTGCCTGGAGTGTACTCCGGCTTACACGCTCTGGGGCCAACGTCCTGACTTTC CAWSVLRLTRSGANVLTF NA TRBJ2-6 TRBV30 18 NA
TGTGCCGCGCGGGGGCCGCAGGAGAATGAGCAGTTCTTC CAARGPQENEQFF NA TRBJ2-1 TRBV10-3 13 NA
TGCAGCTATGGAGGGGGACAAGAGACCCAGTACTTC CSYGGGQETQYF NA TRBJ2-5 TRBV29-1 12 NA
TGTGCCAGCAGCTTTGTGGCGGGGGGAGTTAATGAGCAGTTCTTC CASSFVAGGVNEQFF TRBD2 TRBJ2-1 TRBV11-2 15 NA
TGTGCCAGCAGTGAAGGATCGGGGACACCGGTGGGGACAGATACGCAGTATTTT CASSEGSGTPVGTDTQYF NA TRBJ2-3 TRBV6-1 18 NA
TGCGCCAGCAGCCAAGGGACAGGGTTTGAAAAACTGTTTTTT CASSQGTGFEKLFF TRBD1 TRBJ1-4 TRBV4-3 14 NA
TGTGCCAGCAGCTTATTCACTGAAGCTTTCTTT CASSLFTEAFF NA TRBJ1-1 TRBV7-2 11 NA
TGCAGCGTCTCTCGGTTACGACCTGAGGATGAAAAACTGTTTTTT CSVSRLRPEDEKLFF NA TRBJ1-4 TRBV29-1 15 NA
TGTGCCAGCAGCAATGAAGACGGAACTAACTATGGCTACACCTTC CASSNEDGTNYGYTF NA TRBJ1-2 TRBV21-1 15 few
TGTGCCAGCACCTCCGGCAGTGACTCTGGAAACACCATATATTTT CASTSGSDSGNTIYF NA TRBJ1-3 TRBV6-5 15 NA
TGTGCTAGCGCCGACGCAGGGGTAGATACGCAGTATTTT CASADAGVDTQYF NA TRBJ2-3 TRBV7-7 13 few
TGCAGCGTTGAAGGGACGGCCTATGGCTACACCTTC CSVEGTAYGYTF NA TRBJ1-2 TRBV29-1 12 once
TGTGCCAGCAGCTTAGCAGGGGGCAACCCTGAAGCTTTCTTT CASSLAGGNPEAFF TRBD1 TRBJ1-1 TRBV7-9 14 few
TGCAGCGTTACTACAGGGGCGAGCACAGATACGCAGTATTTT CSVTTGASTDTQYF TRBD1 TRBJ2-3 TRBV29-1 14 few
TGTGCCAGCAGCTTGCAAGAAATAAGGGATACGCAGTATTTT CASSLQEIRDTQYF NA TRBJ2-3 TRBV7-2 14 NA
TGTGCCTGGAGTGAGTCCCGCCGGACCCAGTACTTC CAWSESRRTQYF NA TRBJ2-5 TRBV30 12 few
TGTGCCAGCGCGTACAGCACAGATACGCAGTATTTT CASAYSTDTQYF NA TRBJ2-3 TRBV27 12 few
TGTGCCAGCAGCTACGAAAACAGGGACTCGCCCCAGCATTTT CASSYENRDSPQHF NA TRBJ1-5 TRBV7-9 14 few